The clone carrying this TCR beta chain is medium-sized (0.01 to 0.1%) by share. No antigen is known for it. The library was built for alpha chains, so this beta chain is an off-target read and its size means little. The time point: sample taken at primary tumor resection. Untreated early-stage non-small cell lung cancer patients, about 70 in total, were the donors. Whole RNA, isolated from tumor, nontumor lung or frozen PBMC, was sequenced without prior sorting. This sample was included in a study of spatial heterogeneity in lung cancer. About the research overall: Detection of beta-chain sequences consistently exceeded that of alpha-chain sequences.

Every TCR cDNA molecule carried a tag that served as a unique molecular identifier. TCRdb re-analysed the 5' RACE reads in MiXCR, keeping a single row per CDR3 protein. The sample consists of around 20,000 distinct CDR3 sequences, 5% to 6% of them appearing once. Broader study findings: Counts of expanded intratumoral alpha and beta TCRs tracked tumor mutation counts.

The sample was lung tumor tissue, taken at surgery. The receptor's source is a female donor with early-stage non-small cell lung cancer.

CDR3 coding DNA: TGTGCCAGCAGTTACGACCAAGTCTGGGCTGGCACAGATACGCAGTATTTT. Residues: CASSYDQVWAGTDTQYF. This rearrangement joins TRBV6-2 or TRBV6-3 to TRBJ2-3; D not certain. Deletions cut 2 bases from V and 1 base from J, with 16 bases between. Germline V lookup: CDR1 MNHEY, CDR2 SVGEGT. This CDR3 has 17 amino acids.